This TCR beta chain was sequenced for a study of metastatic and nonmetastatic thyroid tumors. For the study at large: Malignant thyroid and benign thyroid patients provided blood and tumor or nodule tissue whose repertoires were compared. Whole-study results and caveats: It was reportedly found that TCR beta diversity was significantly higher in malignant thyroid tumors than in benign nodules, a difference seen in both blood and tumor samples.

None of the patients had undergone any treatment ahead of thyroid surgery. Trimming removed 5 bases from V and 6 bases from J, with 7 bases in between. CDR3 length: 11 amino acids. Germline V gene sequence: CDR1 SEHNR, CDR2 FQNEAQ (reference sequence). Per the original data handling: CDR3 was compared across clinicopathological groups, and the resulting differences were used to build a distant-metastasis classifier for papillary thyroid cancer. Using MiXCR, TCRdb re-called clones from the PCR reads. The V and J calls shown here were made by TCRdb, not taken from the authors' results. Of 28,000 or so clones listed, 16% are singletons. This clone showed up many times. Its target is unknown.

Source material: blood. This rearrangement joins TRBV7-9 to TRBJ1-1; unclear D gene. This sequence originates from a female donor with papillary thyroid cancer or a benign thyroid nodule (not recorded which). Some clones in this sample may be carry-over from other donors' samples. The CDR3 DNA follows: TGTGCCAGCAGCCCGGGTCCTGAAGCTTTCTTT. Translation gives CASSPGPEAFF.